This T cell receptor beta chain was identified in a study of T cells expressing NK-cell markers. For each CDR3 protein, TCRdb gives one entry from its re-call of the 5' RACE reads, without DNA. This listing includes roughly 390,000 distinct CDR3 sequences. Germline CDR1 and CDR2: KGHSH and LQKENI. The CDR3 is made up of 17 amino acids. The specimen sequenced was blood T cells: a sorted CD56 or NKG2C T cell subset, CD4+ or CD8+ T cells, or bulk PBMC T cells (not recorded which). The chain carries TRBV18 and TRBJ2-7; TCRdb proposes TRBD1, but this gene call is untestable without DNA. The clonotype originates from a man between 18 and 69 years old in good health. This chain's CDR3 is CASSRRQGGRSPYEQYF.